This T cell receptor beta chain originates from a study of CD8+CD57+ T cells in acquired aplastic anemia. Overall study: On average, sorted CD4+ and CD8+ cells gave 3 to 4 ug of DNA. General observations from the study: Levels of CD8+ Simpson's diversity were not significantly distinct in patients versus controls. Overlap between patients and controls comprised roughly 28 CD8+ CDR3 sequences.

Trimming cost V 1 base and J 0 bases, with 17 bases left between them. Germline V gives CDR1 SGHVS, CDR2 FQNEAQ. The CDR3 runs 18 residues. Researchers used genomic DNA as the template to profile TCR beta VDJ and CDR3. Via MiXCR, TCRdb re-called the reads, giving one row per CDR3 protein. The sample holds a few hundred thousand distinct CDR3 sequences, under 80% seen once. This clonotype was seen repeatedly, ten times or more. Its antigen is currently unknown. The source of this sequence is a human donor in good health, serving as a control. This rearrangement joins TRBV7-8 to TRBJ2-3, with TRBD2 as a possible D gene (5 bases). Sequencing was done on a sample of sorted CD4+, CD8+, or CD8+CD57+ T cells (not recorded which) from PBMCs. CDR3 coding DNA: TGTGCCAGCAGCTTAGGGCAGGACTCTCTTATTAGCACAGATACGCAGTATTTT. Translating gives CASSLGQDSLISTDTQYF. Looking up the rest from reference TRBV7-8 and TRBJ2-3 gives the full variable domain: GAGVSQSPRYKVAKRGQDVALRCDPISGHVSLFWYQQALGQGPEFLTYFQNEAQLDKSGLPSDRFFAERPEGSVSTLKIQRTQQEDSAVYLCASSLGQDSLISTDTQYFGPGTRLTVL.